This is a list of T cell receptor beta chains from one sample in a study of blood T cell repertoires in COVID-19. Only in-frame clones appear in the TCRdb table, and some are missing; sequencing was by immunoSEQ multiplex PCR. This repertoire shows approximately 120,000 clones, roughly 79% found once; its top ten account for 10% to 14%. The sample taken for sequencing was peripheral blood. Every receptor here comes from a human donor in a cohort sampled during active COVID-19. Each CDR3 is given with its conserved first and last residue. D genes are given only for firm matches. Expanded clones get a size class; other rows say once, few or many, or leave the size out.

TRBV6-5	-	-	TRBJ1-2	CASSYLGRDILRYTF	TGTGCCAGCAGTTACCTTGGCAGGGACATATTAAGATACACCTTC
TRBV5-6	-	once	TRBJ1-2	CASRPGQRYGYTF	TGTGCCAGCAGGCCGGGACAACGGTATGGCTACACCTTC
TRBV18	TRBD1	-	TRBJ1-2	CASSPEATGAYGYTF	TGTGCCAGCTCACCAGAGGCGACAGGGGCATACGGCTACACCTTC
TRBV19	-	-	TRBJ1-1	CASSILANTEAFF	TGTGCCAGTAGTATACTAGCGAACACTGAAGCTTTCTTT
TRBV7-9	-	-	TRBJ2-3	CASGAGSDTQYF	TGTGCCAGCGGGGCGGGATCAGATACGCAGTATTTT
TRBV5-4	-	-	TRBJ2-1	CASSLDTYNEQFF	TGTGCCAGCAGCTTGGACACCTACAATGAGCAGTTCTTC
TRBV7-9	-	-	TRBJ2-7	CASREAQGTHEQYF	TGTGCCAGCAGAGAAGCGCAGGGGACCCACGAGCAGTACTTC
TRBV6-6	TRBD1	once	TRBJ1-5	CASNDRGSYNQPQHF	TGTGCCAGCAATGACAGGGGGTCTTACAATCAGCCCCAGCATTTT
TRBV5-6	-	-	TRBJ2-5	CASSLTGDLETQYF	TGTGCCAGCAGCTTAACAGGGGACTTGGAGACCCAGTACTTC
TRBV7-9	-	-	TRBJ2-7	CASTGGSSYEQYF	TGTGCCAGCACCGGCGGTTCCTCCTACGAGCAGTACTTC
TRBV5-1	TRBD1	-	TRBJ2-7	CASSSGTGSYEQYF	TGCGCCAGCAGCTCCGGGACAGGCTCCTACGAGCAGTACTTC
TRBV7-9	-	-	TRBJ1-1	CASSTQGLNTEAFF	TGTGCCAGCAGCACACAGGGTTTGAACACTGAAGCTTTCTTT
TRBV7-3	TRBD1	-	TRBJ2-2	CASSSDRAGTGELFF	TGTGCCAGCAGCTCCGACAGGGCGGGCACCGGGGAGCTGTTTTTT
TRBV6-5	-	-	TRBJ1-2	CASRARGGYTF	TGTGCCAGCAGGGCAAGGGGGGGCTACACCTTC
TRBV6-1	TRBD1	-	TRBJ1-2	CASSEGGTGTGGYTF	TGTGCCAGCAGTGAAGGAGGGACAGGGACTGGAGGCTACACCTTC
TRBV5-4	-	-	TRBJ2-5	CASSVRGKETQYF	TGTGCCAGCAGCGTAAGGGGGAAAGAGACCCAGTACTTC
TRBV4-2	TRBD2	many	TRBJ2-3	CASSQEAGGPDTQYF	TGTGCCAGCAGCCAAGAAGCGGGGGGGCCAGATACGCAGTATTTT
TRBV6-2/TRBV6-3	-	once	TRBJ2-3	CASSYLAYTQYF	TGTGCCAGCAGTTACTTAGCGTATACGCAGTATTTT
TRBV5-1	-	-	TRBJ1-3	CASSSGPTGSSGNTIYF	TGCGCCAGCAGTTCTGGGCCCACAGGGAGCTCTGGAAACACCATATATTTT
TRBV6-5	-	-	TRBJ1-5	CASKLNQPQHF	TGTGCCAGCAAACTCAATCAGCCCCAGCATTTT
TRBV5-4	-	-	TRBJ2-1	CASSSQGGSYNEQFF	TGTGCCAGCAGCTCCCAAGGGGGTTCGTACAATGAGCAGTTCTTC
TRBV30	-	-	TRBJ1-2	CAWSVRQAGSYGYTF	TGTGCCTGGAGTGTACGGCAGGCGGGGAGCTATGGCTACACCTTC
TRBV18	-	-	TRBJ1-4	CASRSTATNEKLFF	TGTGCCAGCCGTTCGACAGCAACTAATGAAAAACTGTTTTTT